This is a list of T cell receptor beta chains from one sample in a study of cytomegalovirus exposure and HLA in healthy donors. Clones were sequenced by immunoSEQ multiplex PCR, and TCRdb holds only the in-frame ones, with some missing. The sample records 35,000 to 40,000 clones, around half being singletons. The specimen was PBMCs. The source of these receptors is a woman aged 40 to 50 in good health and CMV-seropositive. Each CDR3 is given with its conserved first and last residue. Each record gives: clone size, V gene, D gene, J gene, CDR3 DNA, CDR3 protein. A D gene is named only where the DNA matches it firmly. Only part of the rows carry a size: once, few, many, or a class if the clone is expanded.

NA,TRBV5-1,NA,TRBJ2-1,TGCGCCAGCAGCTTGACAGGGTCCTACAATGAGCAGTTCTTC,CASSLTGSYNEQFF
NA,TRBV9,TRBD1,TRBJ1-4,TGTGCCAGCAGCGGAGGAGGGACAGGCGGTGAAAAACTGTTTTTT,CASSGGGTGGEKLFF
few,TRBV4-2,NA,TRBJ2-3,TGTGCCAGCAGCCCAACCCAGGGGAGCACAGATACGCAGTATTTT,CASSPTQGSTDTQYF
NA,TRBV6-4,TRBD2,TRBJ2-3,TGTGCCAGCAGTCCGACTAGCGGGGGTAGCACAGATACGCAGTATTTT,CASSPTSGGSTDTQYF
NA,TRBV7-9,NA,TRBJ2-6,TGTGCCAGCAGCCAAACTAGTACTGGGGCCAACGTCCTGACTTTC,CASSQTSTGANVLTF
NA,TRBV6-5,NA,TRBJ2-7,TGTGCCAGCAGACTCCCTGGACAGTCCTACGAGCAGTACTTC,CASRLPGQSYEQYF
NA,TRBV6-5,NA,TRBJ1-5,TGTGCCAGCAGGGGGCAGGGCAATCAGCCCCAGCATTTT,CASRGQGNQPQHF
NA,TRBV7-9,TRBD2,TRBJ2-2,TGTGCCAGCAGCGCCGGGGCGGGGGGGATCCTGAACACCGGGGAGCTGTTTTTT,CASSAGAGGILNTGELFF
few,TRBV28,TRBD1,TRBJ2-1,TGTGCCAGCAATACAATTTGGGACAGGGCCAATGAGCAGTTCTTC,CASNTIWDRANEQFF
NA,TRBV19,TRBD2,TRBJ2-1,TGTGCCAGTAGTCAGGGACTAGCGGGGGACAATGAGCAGTTCTTC,CASSQGLAGDNEQFF
NA,TRBV6-5,TRBD1,TRBJ1-5,TGTGCCAGCGCAGTACAGGGGGGACAGCCCCAGCATTTT,CASAVQGGQPQHF
once,TRBV11-3,TRBD1,TRBJ1-2,TGTGCCAGCAGCTTAGGGATACAGGGGTATGGCTACACCTTC,CASSLGIQGYGYTF
NA,TRBV7-9,NA,TRBJ1-2,TGTGCCAGCAGCCCCGGGGAAGCGAAAGCGGGCGGCTACACCTTC,CASSPGEAKAGGYTF
NA,TRBV19,NA,TRBJ1-1,TGTGCCAGTACTAGTGCAACTACGAACACTGAAGCTTTCTTT,CASTSATTNTEAFF
NA,TRBV4-2,NA,TRBJ2-5,TGTGCCAGCAGCCAAGAAAGGGAGACGGCCGCCGAGACCCAGTACTTC,CASSQERETAAETQYF
NA,TRBV2,TRBD1,TRBJ1-6,TGTGCCAGCAGTGATTCTGGGACAGGGACTTCACCCCTCCACTTT,CASSDSGTGTSPLHF
NA,TRBV7-2,TRBD2,TRBJ2-7,TGTGCCAGCAGCTTAGCCGGGACTAGCGTCCCTTACGAGCAGTACTTC,CASSLAGTSVPYEQYF
NA,TRBV7-2,NA,TRBJ1-1,TGTGCCAGCAGAGGGGGGGACGGCGCTGAAGCTTTCTTT,CASRGGDGAEAFF
NA,TRBV20-1,NA,TRBJ2-1,TGCAGTGCCAGGTCCCCCAATGAGCAGTTCTTC,CSARSPNEQFF
NA,TRBV30,NA,TRBJ1-4,TGTGCCTGGAGTGTTCCGTGGACATCTGAAAAACTGTTTTTT,CAWSVPWTSEKLFF
NA,TRBV6-1,TRBD2,TRBJ2-3,TGTGCCAGCAGTGAAACTAGCGGGGGGGCCCCGGATACGCAGTATTTT,CASSETSGGAPDTQYF
few,TRBV7-9,TRBD2,TRBJ2-3,TGTGCCAGCAGCCCTCTAGCGGGGGGGCCAGATACGCAGTATTTT,CASSPLAGGPDTQYF
NA,TRBV10-3,NA,TRBJ1-6,TGTGCCACAAGATCAGGGGTGGATAATTCACCCCTCCACTTT,CATRSGVDNSPLHF
NA,TRBV18,TRBD2,TRBJ2-7,TGTGCCAGCTCTCCGGGACTAGCGGTCTCCTACGAGCAGTACTTC,CASSPGLAVSYEQYF
NA,TRBV11-2,TRBD1,TRBJ1-6,TGTGCCAGCAGCCCCCGGGGGCAGGGGGGTAATTCACCCCTCCACTTT,CASSPRGQGGNSPLHF
NA,TRBV30,NA,TRBJ2-7,TGTGCCTGGAGGGGGAAACAGGGTCTCCACGAGCAGTACTTC,CAWRGKQGLHEQYF
once,TRBV9,NA,TRBJ1-1,TGTGCCAGCAGCGTAGAGGGGGTTAACACTGAAGCTTTCTTT,CASSVEGVNTEAFF
NA,TRBV7-9,NA,TRBJ2-7,TGTGCCAGCAGCTTAGCCGGGACCTACGAGCAGTACTTC,CASSLAGTYEQYF
NA,TRBV11-2,TRBD1,TRBJ2-7,TGTGCCAGCAGCTTGCCATGGGACAGAGGCTACGAGCAGTACTTC,CASSLPWDRGYEQYF
NA,TRBV21-1,NA,TRBJ2-1,TGTGCCAGCAGCAACCGGGACTGCGGGTACAATGAGCAGTTCTTC,CASSNRDCGYNEQFF
few,TRBV7-7,TRBD1,TRBJ2-7,TGTGCCAGCAGCCCCCGGACAGGGTCTGACGAGCAGTACTTC,CASSPRTGSDEQYF
few,TRBV6-1,TRBD2,TRBJ2-3,TGTGCCAGCAGTGAAGGAGGTGGGCTGGCGGGGGGGCGGGATACGCAGTATTTT,CASSEGGGLAGGRDTQYF
NA,TRBV6-1,TRBD1,TRBJ2-7,TGTGCCAGCAGCCGGGACAGTACTTACGAGCAGTACTTC,CASSRDSTYEQYF
once,TRBV6-5,NA,TRBJ1-6,TGTGCCAGCAGTTTCTTAAATTCACCCCTCCACTTT,CASSFLNSPLHF
NA,TRBV6-1,NA,TRBJ1-5,TGTGCCAGCACCCACCTTTGGGGAGAGGATCAGCCCCAGCATTTT,CASTHLWGEDQPQHF
NA,TRBV14,TRBD2,TRBJ2-5,TGTGCCAGCAGCCAAGGACTAGCGGGGGAAGAGACCCAGTACTTC,CASSQGLAGEETQYF
NA,TRBV18,NA,TRBJ1-2,TGTGCCAGCTCACCTTCTAGTACCCGTAAGGTCTATGGCTACACCTTC,CASSPSSTRKVYGYTF
NA,TRBV19,TRBD2,TRBJ2-5,TGTGCCAGTAGTATAGGGACTAGCGGGTATGAGACCCAGTACTTC,CASSIGTSGYETQYF
NA,TRBV28,NA,TRBJ2-3,TGTGCCAGCAAGCGACTATCCTCGGATACGCAGTATTTT,CASKRLSSDTQYF
NA,TRBV11-1,NA,TRBJ1-1,TGTGCCAGCAGCTTAGCCCGGAACACTGAAGCTTTCTTT,CASSLARNTEAFF
NA,TRBV5-6,NA,TRBJ1-2,TGTGCCAGCAGCTCCTGGGCACACTATGGCTACACCTTC,CASSSWAHYGYTF
NA,TRBV5-1,TRBD1,TRBJ1-2,TGCGCCAGCAGCTTGGCCGGGACAGACTATGGCTACACCTTC,CASSLAGTDYGYTF
few,TRBV7-9,TRBD1,TRBJ1-6,TGTGCCAGCAGCTTAATAGGGGGCAATTCACCCCTCCACTTT,CASSLIGGNSPLHF